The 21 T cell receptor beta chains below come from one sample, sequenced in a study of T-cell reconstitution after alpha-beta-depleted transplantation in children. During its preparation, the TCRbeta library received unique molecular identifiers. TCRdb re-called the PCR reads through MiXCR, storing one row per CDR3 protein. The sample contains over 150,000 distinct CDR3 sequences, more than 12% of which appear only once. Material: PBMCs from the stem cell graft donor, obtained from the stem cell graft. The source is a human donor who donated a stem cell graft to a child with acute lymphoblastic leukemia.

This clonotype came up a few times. CDR3 sequence reads: CASSFIGSRYNEQFF. The CDR3 nucleotides are TGTGCCAGCAGCTTCATCGGGTCACGCTACAATGAGCAGTTCTTC. The chain has TRBV5-6 and TRBJ2-1; D uncertain. V was shortened by 2 bases and J by 3 bases, with 12 bases between the two germline ends. The CDR3 length is 15 residues. The germline V gene has CDR1 SGHDT and CDR2 YYEEEE.

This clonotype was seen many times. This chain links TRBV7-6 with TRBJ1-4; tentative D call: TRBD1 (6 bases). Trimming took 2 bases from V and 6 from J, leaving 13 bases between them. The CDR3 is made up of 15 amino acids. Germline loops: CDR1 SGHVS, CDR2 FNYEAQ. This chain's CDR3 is CASSLNRETDEKLFF. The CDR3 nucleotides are TGTGCCAGCAGCTTAAACAGGGAAACCGATGAAAAACTGTTTTTT.

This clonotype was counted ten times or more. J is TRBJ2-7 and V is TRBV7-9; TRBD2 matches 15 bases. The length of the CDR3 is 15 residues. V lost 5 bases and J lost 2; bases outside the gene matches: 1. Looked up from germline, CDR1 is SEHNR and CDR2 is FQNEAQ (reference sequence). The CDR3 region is CASSRTSGRAYEQYF. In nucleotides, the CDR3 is TGTGCCAGCAGCCGGACTAGCGGGAGGGCCTACGAGCAGTACTTC.

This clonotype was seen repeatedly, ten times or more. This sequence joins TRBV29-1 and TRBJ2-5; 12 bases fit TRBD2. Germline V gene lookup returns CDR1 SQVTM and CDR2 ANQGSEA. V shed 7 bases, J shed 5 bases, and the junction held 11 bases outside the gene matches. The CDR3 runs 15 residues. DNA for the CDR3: TGCAGCGACCGAACTAGCGGGAGGACCCTGGAGACCCAGTACTTC. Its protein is CSDRTSGRTLETQYF.

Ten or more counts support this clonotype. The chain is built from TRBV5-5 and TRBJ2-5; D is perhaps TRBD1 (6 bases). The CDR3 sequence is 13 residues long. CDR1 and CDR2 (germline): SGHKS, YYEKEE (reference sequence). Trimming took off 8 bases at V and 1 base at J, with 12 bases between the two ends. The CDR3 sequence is CASSRGIQETQYF. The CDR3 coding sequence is TGTGCCAGTTCCAGGGGCATCCAAGAGACCCAGTACTTC.

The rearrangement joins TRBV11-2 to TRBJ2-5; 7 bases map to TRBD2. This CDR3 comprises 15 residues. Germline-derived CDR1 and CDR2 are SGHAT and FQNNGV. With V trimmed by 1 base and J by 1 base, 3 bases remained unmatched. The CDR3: CASSLGGLPQETQYF. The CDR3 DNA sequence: TGTGCCAGCAGCTTAGGGGGACTACCCCAAGAGACCCAGTACTTC.

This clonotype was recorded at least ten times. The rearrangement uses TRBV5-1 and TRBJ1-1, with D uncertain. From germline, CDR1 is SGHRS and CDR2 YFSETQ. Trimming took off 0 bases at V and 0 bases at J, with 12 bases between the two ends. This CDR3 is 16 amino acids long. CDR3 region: CASSLDKGFMNTEAFF. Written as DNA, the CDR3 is TGCGCCAGCAGCTTGGATAAGGGCTTCATGAACACTGAAGCTTTCTTT.

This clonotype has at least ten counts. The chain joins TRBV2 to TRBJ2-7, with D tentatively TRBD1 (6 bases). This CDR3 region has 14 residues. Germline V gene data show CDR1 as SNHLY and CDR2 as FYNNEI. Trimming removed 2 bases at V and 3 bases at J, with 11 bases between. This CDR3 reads CASSERGQFYEQYF. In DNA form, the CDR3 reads TGTGCCAGCAGTGAACGTGGACAGTTCTACGAGCAGTACTTC.

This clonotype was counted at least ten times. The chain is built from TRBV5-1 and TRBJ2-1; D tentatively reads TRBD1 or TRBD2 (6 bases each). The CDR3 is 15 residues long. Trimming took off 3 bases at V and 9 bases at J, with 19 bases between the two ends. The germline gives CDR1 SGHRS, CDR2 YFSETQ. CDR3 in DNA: TGCGCCAGCAGCTCAGTATCGCTAGGGGGGAGTGAGCAGTTCTTC. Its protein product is CASSSVSLGGSEQFF.

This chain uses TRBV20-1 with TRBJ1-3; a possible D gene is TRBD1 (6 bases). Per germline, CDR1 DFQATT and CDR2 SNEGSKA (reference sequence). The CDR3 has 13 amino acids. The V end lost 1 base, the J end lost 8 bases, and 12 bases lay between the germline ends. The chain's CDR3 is CSARGSRGDTIYF. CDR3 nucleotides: TGCAGTGCTAGAGGGTCCAGGGGAGACACCATATATTTT.

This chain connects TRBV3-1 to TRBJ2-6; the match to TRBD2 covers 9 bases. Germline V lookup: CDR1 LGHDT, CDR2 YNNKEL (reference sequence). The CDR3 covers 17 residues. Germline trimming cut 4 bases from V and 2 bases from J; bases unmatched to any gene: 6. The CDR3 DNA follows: TGTGCCAGCAGCCTTGGGACTAGCTTACCTGGGGCCAACGTCCTGACTTTC. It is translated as CASSLGTSLPGANVLTF.

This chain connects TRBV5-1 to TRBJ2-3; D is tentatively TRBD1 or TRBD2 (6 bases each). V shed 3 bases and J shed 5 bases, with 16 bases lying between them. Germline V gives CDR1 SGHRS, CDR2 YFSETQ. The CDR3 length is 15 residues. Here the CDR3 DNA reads TGCGCCAGCAGCTCGTCCGAGGGGGGCGGAGATACGCAGTATTTT. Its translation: CASSSSEGGGDTQYF. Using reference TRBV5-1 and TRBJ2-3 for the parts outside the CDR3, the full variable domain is KAGVTQTPRYLIKTRGQQVTLSCSPISGHRSVSWYQQTPGQGLQFLFEYFSETQRNKGNFPGRFSGRQFSNSRSEMNVSTLELGDSALYLCASSSSEGGGDTQYFGPGTRLTVL.

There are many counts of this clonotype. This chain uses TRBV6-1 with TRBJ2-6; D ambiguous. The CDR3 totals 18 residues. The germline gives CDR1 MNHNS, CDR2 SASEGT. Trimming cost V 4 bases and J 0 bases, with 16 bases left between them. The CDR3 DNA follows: TGTGCCAGCAGTGGGCCCGTGTGGGATTCCTCTGGGGCCAACGTCCTGACTTTC. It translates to CASSGPVWDSSGANVLTF.

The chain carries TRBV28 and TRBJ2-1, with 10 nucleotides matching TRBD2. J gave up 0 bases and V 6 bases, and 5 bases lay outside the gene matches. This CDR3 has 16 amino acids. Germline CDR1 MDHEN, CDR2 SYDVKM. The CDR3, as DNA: TGTGCCAGCAGGGATAGCGGGAGGAGCTCCTACAATGAGCAGTTCTTC. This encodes CASRDSGRSSYNEQFF.

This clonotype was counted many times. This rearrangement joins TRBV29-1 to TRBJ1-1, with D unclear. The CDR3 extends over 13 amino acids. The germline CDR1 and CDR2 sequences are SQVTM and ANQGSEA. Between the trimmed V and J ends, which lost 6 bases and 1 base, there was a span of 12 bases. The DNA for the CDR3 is TGCAGCGTCGGACCGGTGGGGAACACTGAAGCTTTCTTT. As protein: CSVGPVGNTEAFF.

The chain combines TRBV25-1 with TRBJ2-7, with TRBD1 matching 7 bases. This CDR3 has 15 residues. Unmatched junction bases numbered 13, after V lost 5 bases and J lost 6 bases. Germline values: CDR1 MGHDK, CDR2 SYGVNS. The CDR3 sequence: CASSPYRGSHAEQYF. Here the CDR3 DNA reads TGTGCCAGCAGTCCTTACAGGGGCTCCCATGCCGAGCAGTACTTC.

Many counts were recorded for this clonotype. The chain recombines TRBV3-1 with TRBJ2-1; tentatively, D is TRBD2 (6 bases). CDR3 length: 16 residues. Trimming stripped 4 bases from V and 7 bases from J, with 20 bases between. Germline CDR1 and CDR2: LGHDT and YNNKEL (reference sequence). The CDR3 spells CASSPPWGRIENEQFF. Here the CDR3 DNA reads TGTGCCAGCAGCCCCCCTTGGGGGAGGATAGAAAATGAGCAGTTCTTC.

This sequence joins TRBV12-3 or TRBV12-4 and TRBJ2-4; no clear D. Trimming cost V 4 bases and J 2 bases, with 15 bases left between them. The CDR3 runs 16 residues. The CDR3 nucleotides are TGTGCCAGCAGTTCAAGCGTTCTACTAACCAAAAACATTCAGTACTTC. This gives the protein CASSSSVLLTKNIQYF.

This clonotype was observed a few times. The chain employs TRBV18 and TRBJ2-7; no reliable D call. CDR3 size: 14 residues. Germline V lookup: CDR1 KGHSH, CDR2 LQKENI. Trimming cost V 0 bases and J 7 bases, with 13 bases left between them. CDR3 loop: CASSPPRDLGEQYF. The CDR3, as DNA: TGTGCCAGCTCACCACCTCGAGACCTGGGAGAGCAGTACTTC.

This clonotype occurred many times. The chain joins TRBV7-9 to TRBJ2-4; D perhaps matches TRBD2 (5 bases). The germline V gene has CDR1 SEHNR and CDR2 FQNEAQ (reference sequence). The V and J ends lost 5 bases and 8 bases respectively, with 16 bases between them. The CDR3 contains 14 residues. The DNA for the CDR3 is TGTGCCAGCAGCCTCCTCGGTCGGGGTGACATTCAGTACTTC. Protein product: CASSLLGRGDIQYF.

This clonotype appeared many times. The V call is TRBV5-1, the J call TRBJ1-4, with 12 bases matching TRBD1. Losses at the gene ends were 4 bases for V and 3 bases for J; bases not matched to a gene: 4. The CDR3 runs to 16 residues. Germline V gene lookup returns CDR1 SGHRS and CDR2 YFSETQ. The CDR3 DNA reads TGCGCCAGCAGCGACGGGACAGGGGGCTCTAATGAAAAACTGTTTTTT. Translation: CASSDGTGGSNEKLFF.